This T cell receptor beta chain was recorded in a study of post-analysis software for immune sequencing data. Broader study findings: Relative to controls, patients had several TRBV segments at higher frequency, with TRBV5-6, TRBV5-1 and TRBV20-1 among these.

The ends lost 7 bases at V and 4 bases at J; junction bases unmatched: 4. The CDR3 sequence is 14 residues long. The germline CDR1 and CDR2 sequences are MDHEN and SYDVKM. Libraries were made from TCR beta cDNA, and they carried unique molecular identifiers. Each CDR3 protein is one row after TCRdb ran MiXCR on the PCR reads. The sample includes 400,000 to 500,000 distinct CDR3 sequences, over 30% of them seen just once. Concerning this clonotype itself: Its target is unknown.

This clonotype was sampled from a girl aged 2-10 years with multiple sclerosis. Specimen: blood. The chain uses TRBV28 and TRBJ2-5; 12 bases are a match to TRBD2. This CDR3 is CASNLLAGGETQYF. CDR3 DNA: TGTGCCAGCAACCTACTAGCGGGAGGAGAGACCCAGTACTTC.